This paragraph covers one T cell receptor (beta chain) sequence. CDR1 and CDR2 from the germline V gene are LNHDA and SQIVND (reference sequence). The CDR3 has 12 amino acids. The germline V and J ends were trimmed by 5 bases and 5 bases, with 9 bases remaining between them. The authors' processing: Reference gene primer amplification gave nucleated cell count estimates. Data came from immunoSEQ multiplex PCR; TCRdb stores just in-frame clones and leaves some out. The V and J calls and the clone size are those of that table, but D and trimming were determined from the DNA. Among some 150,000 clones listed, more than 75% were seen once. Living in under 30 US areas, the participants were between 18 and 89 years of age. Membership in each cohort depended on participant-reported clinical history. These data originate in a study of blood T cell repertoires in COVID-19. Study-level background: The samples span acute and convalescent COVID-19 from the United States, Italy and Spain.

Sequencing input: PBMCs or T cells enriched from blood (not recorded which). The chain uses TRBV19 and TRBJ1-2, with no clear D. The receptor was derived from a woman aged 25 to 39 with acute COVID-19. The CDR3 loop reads CASSPDLYGYTF. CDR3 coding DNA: TGTGCCAGTAGTCCAGACTTATATGGCTACACCTTC.